The rows below give T cell receptor beta chains drawn from one sample of a study of CD8 T cells in Susac syndrome. Each CDR3 protein is one row after TCRdb ran MiXCR on the immunoSEQ multiplex PCR reads. The table records under 150,000 distinct CDR3 sequences, around 86% of them present only once. Sequenced sample: CD8+ T cells from PBMCs. The receptors stem from a human donor with multiple sclerosis. CDR3s include the opening cysteine and the closing phenylalanine or tryptophan. The order of the fields is J gene, V gene, clone size, D gene, CDR3 protein. D genes are given only for firm matches. Size is stated for part of the rows, as once, few or many counts, or as a class when the clone is expanded.

>TRBJ2-2|TRBV6-6|.|.
CASRPLRGGGTGELFF
>TRBJ2-1|TRBV7-9|once|.
CASSLPGGFEQFF
>TRBJ2-7|TRBV7-9|few|.
CASSLTELYSYEQYF
>TRBJ2-1|TRBV6-1|.|.
CASSRNLASSYNEQFF
>TRBJ2-2|TRBV6-1|.|TRBD1
CASSNRTGSTGELFF
>TRBJ1-5|TRBV2|few|TRBD1
CASNPKGRGEPQHF
>TRBJ2-1|TRBV6-1|few|.
CASSGAGVHNEQFF
>TRBJ1-5|TRBV4-1|.|.
CASSQGTGTDQPQHF
>TRBJ2-1|TRBV7-9|.|TRBD1
CASSLDQQGLGNEQFF
>TRBJ2-1|TRBV28|.|TRBD2
CASRPLGGSPYNEQFF
>TRBJ2-2|TRBV13|.|TRBD2
CASSQAGGGTGELFF
>TRBJ1-1|TRBV14|.|.
CASSRLEVNTEAFF
>TRBJ2-7|TRBV15|once|.
CATSMGLLYEQYF
>TRBJ1-5|TRBV27|.|.
CASSPMGQPQHF
>TRBJ2-1|TRBV12-3/TRBV12-4|.|.
CASSFQGYYNEQFF
>TRBJ2-1|TRBV30|.|.
CAWTGSSSYNEQFF
>TRBJ1-1|TRBV30|.|.
CAWSVGVSGTEAFF
>TRBJ2-1|TRBV7-3|once|TRBD2
CASSPGGGLGDEQFF
>TRBJ2-7|TRBV5-1|once|TRBD2
CASSLGTGGVEQYF
>TRBJ2-1|TRBV20-1|.|.
CSARDLSDPMDEQFF
>TRBJ1-1|TRBV5-5|.|.
CASSWSGGNTEAFF
>TRBJ1-1|TRBV7-9|.|.
CASSLVRGTEAFF
>TRBJ2-1|TRBV11-1|.|TRBD2
CASSKRGNNNEQFF
>TRBJ2-2|TRBV27|.|.
CASSTAYGGELFF
>TRBJ2-7|TRBV28|.|TRBD2
CASSIRLAPYEQYF
>TRBJ2-1|TRBV7-9|.|TRBD2
CASSSPGAGLYNEQFF
>TRBJ1-1|TRBV29-1|.|.
CSVFDLNTEAFF
>TRBJ1-2|TRBV25-1|.|TRBD1
CASSEPGTGYGYTF
>TRBJ2-7|TRBV20-1|once|.
CSATSGDYEQYF
>TRBJ2-3|TRBV16|.|.
CASSQSEASADTQYF
>TRBJ1-2|TRBV29-1|.|.
CSVDLLGENPTTF
>TRBJ1-5|TRBV27|once|TRBD1
CASSSGQGSYGQPQHF
>TRBJ1-1|TRBV4-1|.|TRBD1
CASSQGTGTTEAFF
>TRBJ1-3|TRBV29-1|.|.
CSVIGREGSSGNTIYF
>TRBJ2-1|TRBV5-1|.|TRBD1
CASSFYRQGAYNEQFF